A selection of T cell receptor beta chains follows, all from one sample in a study of shared clonotypes between healthy human individuals. The table came from immunoSEQ multiplex PCR; TCRdb's copy has only in-frame clones and leaves some out. The data hold about 490,000 clones, with approximately 82% observed a single time. The source material was PBMCs. The receptor set was obtained from a woman aged 40 to 50 in good health. Some clones in this sample may be carry-over from other donors' samples. The CDR3 runs from the conserved cysteine through the conserved F or W. Fields, in order: V gene, J gene, CDR3 protein.

>TRBV5-3|TRBJ2-5
CARSLCEGTGEETQYF
>TRBV4-3|TRBJ2-7
CASSQEIPTVPYEQYF
>TRBV29-1|TRBJ1-2
CSVEQGDGYGYTF
>TRBV29-1|TRBJ2-1
CSVEDLRGYNEQFF
>TRBV6-5|TRBJ2-3
CASSLSGGSTDTQYF
>TRBV6-5|TRBJ1-2
CASSYGGQGDYGYTF
>TRBV6-5|TRBJ1-4
CASSLGEKLFF
>TRBV7-8|TRBJ2-3
CASSLVGGPLSTQYF
>TRBV4-2|TRBJ2-1
CASSPGLAGGQRFF
>TRBV28|TRBJ1-4
CASSAGQRHEKLFF
>TRBV2|TRBJ1-4
CASSGRTSTGVDEKLFF
>TRBV5-1|TRBJ2-2
CASSLSGRGGTGELFF
>TRBV5-8|TRBJ2-5
CASSVRGGETQYF
>TRBV7-2|TRBJ2-2
CASSPKLGSAGELFF
>TRBV28|TRBJ2-7
CASSTTGTAYEQYF
>TRBV18|TRBJ1-2
CASSPSTGNYGYTF
>TRBV7-9|TRBJ2-2
CASSQQGSLLNTGELFF
>TRBV5-6|TRBJ2-5
CASSAATGGETQYF
>TRBV7-9|TRBJ1-5
CASSSLGRNQPQHF
>TRBV30|TRBJ1-1
CAWSQDGGSTEAFF
>TRBV6-1|TRBJ1-4
CASSEGTGSFEKLFF
>TRBV5-1|TRBJ2-2
CASSLDTNTGELFF
>TRBV4-3|TRBJ2-5
CASSQEAGGPLGTQYF
>TRBV19|TRBJ1-3
CASSRGPGNTIYF
>TRBV5-6|TRBJ2-7
CASSYAGNYEQYF
>TRBV28|TRBJ2-4
CASSPGVTGFLAKNIQYF
>TRBV19|TRBJ2-7
CASSIPGLNYEQYF
>TRBV28|TRBJ2-5
CASTYGETQYF
>TRBV5-1|TRBJ2-1
CASSLALGTGGSNEQFF
>TRBV6-5|TRBJ2-5
CASSYDGRGLGEQYF
>TRBV10-3|TRBJ1-2
CAISESAGYGYTF
>TRBV29-1|TRBJ1-1
CSVESGGNTEAFF
>TRBV27|TRBJ1-5
CASSSTNQPQHF
>TRBV30|TRBJ1-2
CAWSSFDGVGNYGYTF
>TRBV7-9|TRBJ2-7
CASSPKTGSGEQYF
>TRBV28|TRBJ1-2
CASSYYREYGYTF
>TRBV7-9|TRBJ2-1
CASMYRGRPYNEQFF
>TRBV10-3|TRBJ2-6
CAISESPGGAQYSGANVLTF
>TRBV18|TRBJ1-5
CASSPPGHLSNQPQHF
>TRBV5-6|TRBJ2-7
CASSLTGAIVYEQYF
>TRBV27|TRBJ2-3
CASSSSFRTSLGTDTQYF
>TRBV5-6|TRBJ2-4
CASSLDRGLLAKNIQYF
>TRBV28|TRBJ1-2
CASGPGGVYGYTF
>TRBV19|TRBJ2-7
CASSLGQGSPYEQYF
>TRBV7-8|TRBJ1-3
CASSLGFGQANTIYF